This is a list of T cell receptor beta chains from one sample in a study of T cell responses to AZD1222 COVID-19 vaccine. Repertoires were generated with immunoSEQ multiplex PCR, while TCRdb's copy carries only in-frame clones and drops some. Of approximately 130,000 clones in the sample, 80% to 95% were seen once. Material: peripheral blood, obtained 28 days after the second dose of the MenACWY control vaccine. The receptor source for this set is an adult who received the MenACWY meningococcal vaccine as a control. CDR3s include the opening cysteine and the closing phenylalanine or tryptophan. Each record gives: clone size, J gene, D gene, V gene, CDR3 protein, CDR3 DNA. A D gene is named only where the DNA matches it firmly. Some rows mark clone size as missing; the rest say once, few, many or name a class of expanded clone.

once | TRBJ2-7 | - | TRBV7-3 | CASSLGPGGYEQYF | TGTGCCAGCAGCTTAGGTCCGGGCGGGTACGAGCAGTACTTC
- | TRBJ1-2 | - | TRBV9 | CASSKGAGPTGGYTF | TGTGCCAGCAGCAAAGGGGCAGGGCCCACAGGAGGCTACACCTTC
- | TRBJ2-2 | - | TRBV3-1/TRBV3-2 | CASSQRPPPVTGELFF | TGTGCCAGCAGCCAAAGGCCCCCCCCTGTCACCGGGGAGCTGTTTTTT
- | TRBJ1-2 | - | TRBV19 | CASAANTQANTF | TGTGCCAGTGCCGCGAACACCCAGGCGAACACCTTC
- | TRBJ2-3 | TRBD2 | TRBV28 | CASRSLAGASSDTQYF | TGTGCCAGCAGATCACTAGCGGGAGCCTCCTCAGATACGCAGTATTTT
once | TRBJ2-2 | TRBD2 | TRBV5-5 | CASSLYSGGASGELFF | TGTGCCAGCAGCTTGTATAGCGGGGGGGCTTCCGGGGAGCTGTTTTTT
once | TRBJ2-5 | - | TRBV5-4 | CASSLEYSGTQYF | TGTGCCAGCAGCTTGGAGTATTCCGGGACCCAGTACTTC
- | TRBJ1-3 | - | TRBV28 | CASLGRGNTIYF | TGTGCCAGCCTGGGCCGTGGAAACACCATATATTTT
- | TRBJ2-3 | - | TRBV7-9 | CASSLTDTQYF | TGTGCCAGCAGTCTCACAGATACGCAGTATTTT
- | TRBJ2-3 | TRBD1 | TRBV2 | CARGQDTQYF | TGTGCCAGGGGACAGGATACGCAGTATTTT
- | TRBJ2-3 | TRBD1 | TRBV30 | CAWAGLRQGAISTDTQYF | TGTGCCTGGGCGGGACTGCGACAGGGGGCAATTAGCACAGATACGCAGTATTTT
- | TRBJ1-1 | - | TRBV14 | CASSRVTAPGGAFF | TGTGCCAGCAGCCGCGTGACAGCTCCGGGCGGAGCTTTCTTT